This T cell receptor beta chain was captured in a study of early T cells in non-severe SARS-CoV-2 infection. Looking at the study overall: Sequenced material consisted of bulk RNA (from unsorted whole blood), and chains were unpaired.

Tagging with unique molecular identifiers was applied to individual cDNA molecules. Each CDR3 protein is one row after TCRdb ran MiXCR on the 5' RACE reads. The sample comprises roughly 65,000 distinct CDR3 sequences, over 9% of which are singletons, and about 1.7% rests with the top ten. Study outcomes and limitations: VDJdb-based matching was biased toward anti-spike CD8 responses and missed private and CD4 specificities.

CDR1 and CDR2 (germline): MNHEY, SVGAGI. The CDR3 is 13 residues long. V shed 5 bases and J shed 2 bases, with 9 bases lying between them. This clonotype was seen a single time. As yet, its antigen is unknown. This chain links TRBV6-5 with TRBJ1-1; unclear D gene. Sequences were obtained from whole blood. This TCR derives from an adult who was a healthcare worker with PCR-confirmed SARS-CoV-2 infection or an uninfected control (not recorded which). CDR3 DNA sequence: TGTGCCAGCAGTCCAAACGGCAACACTGAAGCTTTCTTT. Its protein product is CASSPNGNTEAFF.